These T cell receptor beta chains were read from a single sample in a study of blood T cell repertoires in COVID-19. Produced via immunoSEQ multiplex PCR; TCRdb's table is partial and in-frame only. The sample yields about 300,000 clones, about 93% seen once. Sequencing was done on a sample of peripheral blood. These receptors all come from a woman in her thirties with COVID-19, enrolled during active disease. CDR3s include the opening cysteine and the closing phenylalanine or tryptophan. Fields, in order: V gene, clone size, J gene, D gene, CDR3 protein, CDR3 DNA. The D gene is left open where the match is weak. Expanded clones are given a class, and other clones once, few, many or no size at all.

v_call: TRBV7-9
clone_size: once
j_call: TRBJ1-4
d_call: -
cdr3_aa: CASSLVTGNPNEKLFF
cdr3_nt: TGTGCCAGCAGCTTAGTTACGGGGAATCCTAATGAAAAACTGTTTTTT

v_call: TRBV2
clone_size: once
j_call: TRBJ1-2
d_call: TRBD1
cdr3_aa: CASTSRDSYGYTF
cdr3_nt: TGTGCCAGCACGTCCCGGGACAGCTATGGCTACACCTTC

v_call: TRBV6-6
clone_size: -
j_call: TRBJ2-5
d_call: TRBD2
cdr3_aa: CASSRPGLAGAVGETQYF
cdr3_nt: TGTGCCAGCAGTCGCCCGGGACTAGCGGGAGCGGTGGGGGAGACCCAGTACTTC

v_call: TRBV5-4
clone_size: -
j_call: TRBJ2-5
d_call: TRBD1
cdr3_aa: CASRKTGKETQYF
cdr3_nt: TGTGCCAGCAGGAAGACAGGGAAAGAGACCCAGTACTTC

v_call: TRBV18
clone_size: once
j_call: TRBJ1-6
d_call: -
cdr3_aa: CASSPQGKGSPLHF
cdr3_nt: TGTGCCAGCTCACCACAGGGGAAAGGGTCACCCCTCCACTTT

v_call: TRBV2
clone_size: -
j_call: TRBJ2-3
d_call: TRBD2
cdr3_aa: CASTGRTSDTDTQYF
cdr3_nt: TGTGCCAGCACCGGAAGGACTAGCGACACAGATACGCAGTATTTT

v_call: TRBV2
clone_size: -
j_call: TRBJ2-7
d_call: TRBD1
cdr3_aa: CASSAGGYEQYF
cdr3_nt: TGTGCCAGCAGTGCAGGGGGCTACGAGCAGTACTTC

v_call: TRBV7-8
clone_size: -
j_call: TRBJ2-1
d_call: -
cdr3_aa: CASSLAVYNEQFF
cdr3_nt: TGTGCCAGCAGCTTAGCCGTATACAATGAGCAGTTCTTC

v_call: TRBV11-3
clone_size: -
j_call: TRBJ1-1
d_call: TRBD1
cdr3_aa: CASSLGDSFGNTEAFF
cdr3_nt: TGTGCCAGCAGCCTGGGGGACAGCTTCGGGAACACTGAAGCTTTCTTT

v_call: TRBV19
clone_size: -
j_call: TRBJ2-1
d_call: TRBD2
cdr3_aa: CASSVTSGLYNEQFF
cdr3_nt: TGTGCCAGTAGTGTGACTAGCGGGTTATACAATGAGCAGTTCTTC

v_call: TRBV6-1
clone_size: -
j_call: TRBJ1-5
d_call: -
cdr3_aa: CASSEILFQPQHF
cdr3_nt: TGTGCCAGCAGTGAAATCCTGTTCCAGCCCCAGCATTTT

v_call: TRBV11-2
clone_size: -
j_call: TRBJ2-2
d_call: TRBD1
cdr3_aa: CASSPLAIGTGGRTGELFF
cdr3_nt: TGTGCCAGCAGCCCACTAGCCATTGGGACAGGGGGTAGGACCGGGGAGCTGTTTTTT

v_call: TRBV6-5
clone_size: once
j_call: TRBJ2-1
d_call: TRBD2
cdr3_aa: CASSYAGGANEQFF
cdr3_nt: TGTGCCAGCAGTTACGCGGGGGGGGCCAATGAGCAGTTCTTC

v_call: TRBV28
clone_size: -
j_call: TRBJ2-7
d_call: TRBD2
cdr3_aa: CASSTRVRTSGRRSYEQYF
cdr3_nt: TGTGCCAGCAGTACGCGGGTCAGGACTAGCGGGAGGAGGTCCTACGAGCAGTACTTC

v_call: TRBV7-2
clone_size: -
j_call: TRBJ2-3
d_call: -
cdr3_aa: CASSGRRGDTQYF
cdr3_nt: TGTGCCAGCAGCGGTCGTAGGGGAGATACGCAGTATTTT

v_call: TRBV18
clone_size: -
j_call: TRBJ2-3
d_call: -
cdr3_aa: CASTGQIQDTQYF
cdr3_nt: TGTGCCAGCACCGGCCAGATACAGGATACGCAGTATTTT

v_call: TRBV5-1
clone_size: -
j_call: TRBJ2-7
d_call: -
cdr3_aa: CASSLGQRYEQYF
cdr3_nt: TGCGCCAGCAGCTTGGGACAGAGATACGAGCAGTACTTC

v_call: TRBV5-6
clone_size: once
j_call: TRBJ1-3
d_call: -
cdr3_aa: CASSFQGSNTIYF
cdr3_nt: TGTGCCAGCAGCTTCCAGGGCTCAAACACCATATATTTT

v_call: TRBV28
clone_size: -
j_call: TRBJ1-1
d_call: -
cdr3_aa: CASSSPPGGMNTEAFF
cdr3_nt: TGTGCCAGCAGTTCTCCCCCGGGAGGGATGAACACTGAAGCTTTCTTT

v_call: TRBV9
clone_size: -
j_call: TRBJ1-1
d_call: -
cdr3_aa: CASSPLTEAFF
cdr3_nt: TGTGCCAGCAGCCCTCTCACTGAAGCTTTCTTT

v_call: TRBV7-8
clone_size: -
j_call: TRBJ1-6
d_call: -
cdr3_aa: CASSLARGGDNSPLHF
cdr3_nt: TGTGCCAGCAGCTTAGCGCGGGGAGGGGATAATTCACCCCTCCACTTT

v_call: TRBV15
clone_size: -
j_call: TRBJ2-7
d_call: TRBD2
cdr3_aa: CATSRSGTSGRSEQYF
cdr3_nt: TGTGCCACCAGCAGATCGGGGACTAGCGGGAGAAGTGAGCAGTACTTC

v_call: TRBV28
clone_size: -
j_call: TRBJ1-5
d_call: -
cdr3_aa: CASSPGNQPQHF
cdr3_nt: TGTGCCAGCAGTCCAGGGAATCAGCCCCAGCATTTT

v_call: TRBV3-1/TRBV3-2
clone_size: -
j_call: TRBJ2-5
d_call: TRBD2
cdr3_aa: CASSPGLARRETQYF
cdr3_nt: TGTGCCAGCAGCCCGGGACTAGCGAGAAGAGAGACCCAGTACTTC

v_call: TRBV28
clone_size: -
j_call: TRBJ2-7
d_call: TRBD1
cdr3_aa: CASSLTGGSSYEQYF
cdr3_nt: TGTGCCAGCAGTTTAACAGGGGGCTCTTCCTACGAGCAGTACTTC

v_call: TRBV27
clone_size: -
j_call: TRBJ1-1
d_call: -
cdr3_aa: CASSFSLSNTEAFF
cdr3_nt: TGTGCCAGCAGTTTTAGTCTTTCGAACACTGAAGCTTTCTTT

v_call: TRBV28
clone_size: -
j_call: TRBJ1-4
d_call: -
cdr3_aa: CASSSVGATNEKLFF
cdr3_nt: TGTGCCAGCAGTAGTGTCGGGGCAACTAATGAAAAACTGTTTTTT

v_call: TRBV29-1
clone_size: -
j_call: TRBJ2-1
d_call: TRBD2
cdr3_aa: CSVEEVASGTYNEQFF
cdr3_nt: TGCAGCGTTGAAGAGGTGGCTAGCGGAACTTACAATGAGCAGTTCTTC